This T cell receptor beta chain was recorded in a study of cytomegalovirus exposure and HLA in healthy donors. Here immunoSEQ multiplex PCR was the method, and the copy in TCRdb shows in-frame clones only, minus some. The sample records 130,000 to 150,000 clones, approximately 90% being singletons. V lost 3 bases, J lost 4 bases, and 15 bases lay in between. Germline values: CDR1 SNHLY, CDR2 FYNNEI. This CDR3 is 15 amino acids long. The sequence was obtained from a woman in her 30s in good health and CMV-seropositive. This chain joins TRBV2 and TRBJ2-5, with a weak D call TRBD2 (7 bases). The material sequenced was PBMCs. The CDR3 DNA reads as TGTGCCAGCAGTGACGGAGGGGGGGAGTTAGAGACCCAGTACTTC. This codes for CASSDGGGELETQYF.